What follows are 25 T cell receptor beta chains derived from one specimen sequenced in a study of sequential checkpoint blockade in melanoma. The data were produced by immunoSEQ multiplex PCR, yet TCRdb's version contains in-frame clones alone and is incomplete. Of 13,000 or so clones listed, roughly four fifths are singletons. As to treatment: randomized to nivolumab then ipilimumab (arm A) or the reverse (arm B). This material consisted of CD8+ T cells sorted from blood (inferred from file names), taken from a patient given nivolumab and ipilimumab in sequence. The receptor source for this set is a human donor with melanoma.

A few counts support this clone. V and J are TRBV27 and TRBJ1-2; D is undetermined. The ends were cut back, 8 bases at V and 2 bases at J, with 9 bases in the middle. Looked up from germline, CDR1 is MNHEY and CDR2 is SMNVEV (reference sequence). There are 12 residues in the CDR3. As DNA, the CDR3 is TGTGCCAGCTATACTGCGAACTATGGCTACACCTTC. This encodes CASYTANYGYTF.

The chain carries TRBV19 and TRBJ2-2; TRBD2 matches 9 bases. This CDR3 region has 20 residues. Germline CDR1 and CDR2: LNHDA and SQIVND (reference sequence). The junction had 18 bases not matched to a gene; V was cut back by 1 base and J by 6 bases. CDR3 sequence: CASSIGGRAWYPGVSGELFF. In DNA, the CDR3 is TGTGCCAGTAGTATAGGCGGGAGGGCCTGGTACCCTGGGGTTTCCGGGGAGCTGTTTTTT.

The chain recombines TRBV6-5 with TRBJ1-1; D may be TRBD1 (6 bases). The germline CDR1 and CDR2 sequences are MNHEY and SVGAGI. V was pared by 6 bases and J by 2 bases, with 13 bases between. This CDR3 comprises 14 residues. The CDR3 DNA reads TGTGCCAGCAGCCCACAGGGCGCTAACACTGAAGCTTTCTTT. It encodes CASSPQGANTEAFF.

This clone was recorded once. The chain joins TRBV6-5 to TRBJ2-7, with D possibly being TRBD1 (8 bases). With 5 bases removed from V and 2 bases from J, the gap between germline ends came to 16 bases. Germline assignment: CDR1 MNHEY and CDR2 SVGAGI. CDR3 length: 15 amino acids. CDR3 amino acids: CASSTREGQAYEQYF. CDR3 in DNA: TGTGCCAGCAGTACGAGGGAGGGACAGGCCTACGAGCAGTACTTC.

Comment on this clone: At one boundary the junction diverges from the germline segment, which might be a read error. The chain links TRBV7-3 to TRBJ2-1; D call uncertain. Germline V gene sequence: CDR1 SGHTA, CDR2 FQGTGA. This CDR3 is 15 amino acids long. The chain's CDR3 is CVSSFSLDPYNEQFF. The CDR3 DNA reads as TGTGTCAGCAGCTTCAGCCTAGACCCTTACAATGAGCAGTTCTTC. Supplemented by reference TRBV7-3 and TRBJ2-1, the full variable domain reads GAGVSQTPSNKVTEKGKYVELRCDPISGHTALYWYRQSLGQGPEFLIYFQGTGAADDSGLPNDRFFAVRPEGSVSTLKIQRTERGDSAVYLCVSSFSLDPYNEQFFGPGTRLTVL.

The chain's CDR3 is CASSPLRSTYEQYF. The CDR3, as DNA: TGTGCCAGCAGCCCCCTGAGGAGTACATACGAGCAGTACTTC. The V call is TRBV27, the J call TRBJ2-7; no clear D. Germline values: CDR1 MNHEY, CDR2 SMNVEV (reference sequence). Trimming shortened V by 6 bases and J by 4 bases, and 16 bases separated the two germline ends. This CDR3 region has 14 residues.

The chain carries TRBV13 and TRBJ2-5; 10 nucleotides match TRBD1. Germline CDR1 reads PRHDT; CDR2 reads FYEKMQ (reference sequence). V trimming: 7 bases; J trimming: 7 bases; junction bases outside the gene matches: 9. CDR3 length equals 14 residues. The CDR3 spells CASTSGTGDRTQYF. CDR3 coding DNA: TGTGCCAGCACGAGCGGGACAGGGGATCGGACCCAGTACTTC.

The chain combines TRBV7-9 with TRBJ2-7, with TRBD1 identical over 7 bases. Germline-derived CDR1 and CDR2 are SEHNR and FQNEAQ (reference sequence). V dropped 4 bases and J dropped 4; count of bases not matched to a gene: 10. CDR3 size: 15 residues. Here the CDR3 DNA reads TGTGCCAGCAGCTCTCGCCTCGGGACAGCTTACGAGCAGTACTTC. This encodes CASSSRLGTAYEQYF.

The gene calls are TRBV29-1 and TRBJ2-7; D not certain. This CDR3 is built from 15 residues. Trimming stripped 2 bases from V and 0 bases from J, with 14 bases between. Germline V gives CDR1 SQVTM, CDR2 ANQGSEA. In DNA, the CDR3 is TGCAGCGTTGAAACCCAAGAGATTAGCTCCTACGAGCAGTACTTC. This translates into CSVETQEISSYEQYF.

V and J are TRBV28 and TRBJ1-5; D gene unclear. The V end lost 6 bases, the J end lost 3 bases, and 3 bases lay between the germline ends. The CDR3 consists of 11 residues. Germline V lookup: CDR1 MDHEN, CDR2 SYDVKM. The CDR3, as DNA: TGTGCCAGCAGCTTCAATCAGCCCCAGCATTTT. Its protein is CASSFNQPQHF.

This clone was observed once. In DNA, the CDR3 is TGCGCCAGCAGCCAAGATCTCCCCAGGGGAGCTTTCTTT. Its protein is CASSQDLPRGAFF. J is TRBJ1-1 and V is TRBV4-1; possibly TRBD1 for D (6 bases). CDR1 and CDR2 (germline): MGHRA, YSYEKL. V gave up 0 bases and J gave up 10 bases, with 12 bases separating them. CDR3 length: 13 amino acids.

The chain recombines TRBV5-4 with TRBJ1-1; perhaps TRBD1 as D (5 bases). CDR1 and CDR2 from the germline V gene are SGHNT and YYREEE (reference sequence). CDR3 length: 11 residues. V dropped 1 base and J dropped 7 bases, with 5 bases sitting between them. The CDR3 nucleotides read TGTGCCAGCAGCTTGAGGGGTGAAGCTTTCTTT. It yields the protein CASSLRGEAFF.

This clone was seen more than once but under ten times. The V gene is TRBV6-5, the J gene TRBJ2-7, with TRBD1 as a possible D gene (7 bases). The CDR3 runs to 14 residues. The V and J ends lost 11 bases and 6 bases respectively, with 23 bases between them. CDR1 and CDR2 from the germline V gene are MNHEY and SVGAGI. CDR3 protein: CAVGPGGIFAEQYF. DNA of the CDR3: TGTGCCGTGGGTCCAGGGGGGATCTTCGCCGAGCAGTACTTC.

The rearrangement joins TRBV11-1 to TRBJ2-2, with a weak D call TRBD2 (5 bases). The length of the CDR3 is 13 residues. Trimming took 3 bases from V and 9 from J, leaving 11 bases between them. Looked up from germline, CDR1 is SGHAT and CDR2 is FQDESV (reference sequence). This chain's CDR3 is CASSFIEGRELFF. In DNA, the CDR3 is TGTGCCAGCAGCTTCATTGAGGGAAGGGAGCTGTTTTTT.

The chain employs TRBV7-9 and TRBJ2-7; 7 nucleotides line up with TRBD1. The CDR3 totals 15 residues. CDR1 SEHNR and CDR2 FQNEAQ come from the germline V gene (reference sequence). V lost 4 bases to trimming and J lost 2 bases; unmatched junction nucleotides: 8. This CDR3 reads CASSSRTGGPYEQYF. The CDR3 region has the DNA TGTGCCAGCAGCTCTAGGACAGGAGGACCCTACGAGCAGTACTTC.

The genes are TRBV6-1 and TRBJ1-2; D remains unclear. Germline-derived CDR1 and CDR2 are MNHNS and SASEGT. The CDR3 has 13 amino acids. The ends were cut back, 1 base at V and 7 bases at J, with 10 bases in the middle. CDR3 in DNA: TGTGCCAGCAGTGAAGGAGGTTGGATTGGCTACACCTTC. Its protein product is CASSEGGWIGYTF.

The gene calls are TRBV5-6 and TRBJ2-7; TRBD1 matches at 9 bases. This CDR3 comprises 13 residues. The V segment lost 2 bases and the J segment 6 bases; nucleotides outside the gene matches: 3. From germline, CDR1 is SGHDT and CDR2 YYEEEE. The CDR3 nucleotides are TGTGCCAGCAGCTTCGGGACAGGGACCGAGCAGTACTTC. Protein: CASSFGTGTEQYF.

The chain employs TRBV28 and TRBJ2-7; 10 bases fit TRBD1. Germline lookup yields CDR1 MDHEN and CDR2 SYDVKM. The CDR3 is 16 residues long. J lost 4 bases, V lost 4 bases, and 10 bases had no gene match. CDR3 residues: CASSSLGQGVGYEQYF. CDR3 DNA sequence: TGTGCCAGCAGTTCCCTAGGACAGGGGGTCGGGTACGAGCAGTACTTC.

The chain recombines TRBV27 with TRBJ2-4; 11 bases line up with TRBD2. Per the germline V gene, CDR1 is MNHEY and CDR2 is SMNVEV (reference sequence). Trimming at V came to 6 bases and at J to 6 bases, leaving 10 bases not matched to a gene. The CDR3 consists of 16 residues. The CDR3 reads CASSYSGRAGGNIQYF. The CDR3 nucleotides are TGTGCCAGCAGCTATAGCGGGAGGGCGGGGGGAAACATTCAGTACTTC.

V and J are TRBV11-2 and TRBJ2-7; D uncertain. The germline CDR1 and CDR2 sequences are SGHAT and FQNNGV. V lost 4 bases, J lost 2 bases, and 3 bases lay in between. The CDR3 spans 11 residues. Here the CDR3 reads CASSSAYEQYF. The CDR3 DNA follows: TGTGCCAGCAGCTCGGCCTACGAGCAGTACTTC. Based on the CDR3 plus reference TRBV11-2 and TRBJ2-7, the full variable domain is EAGVAQSPRYKIIEKRQSVAFWCNPISGHATLYWYQQILGQGPKLLIQFQNNGVVDDSQLPKDRFSAERLKGVDSTLKIQPAKLEDSAVYLCASSSAYEQYFGPGTRLTVT.

This clone was seen once. The rearrangement links TRBV7-9 to TRBJ2-7; 8 nucleotides align to TRBD1. The CDR3 runs to 15 residues. In germline, CDR1 is SEHNR, CDR2 FQNEAQ (reference sequence). The junction had 8 bases not matched to a gene; V was cut back by 4 bases and J by 3 bases. CDR3 sequence reads: CASSSGTGQYYEQYF. The CDR3 DNA reads as TGTGCCAGCAGCTCCGGGACAGGACAATACTACGAGCAGTACTTC.

The rearrangement joins TRBV4-1 to TRBJ2-1, with 9 bases lining up with TRBD2. CDR3 length: 16 residues. V lost 7 bases and J lost 0; bases outside the gene matches: 7. Germline lookup yields CDR1 MGHRA and CDR2 YSYEKL. The CDR3 region has the DNA TGCGCCAGCACAGACTATAGCGGGAGCTCCTACAATGAGCAGTTCTTC. Translation: CASTDYSGSSYNEQFF.

This clone has just a few counts. Other DNA sequences in this specimen translate into the identical CDR3. CDR3 residues: CASSEVQGARQNIQYF. The CDR3 DNA reads as TGTGCCAGCAGTGAAGTTCAGGGGGCGCGACAAAACATTCAGTACTTC. The chain has TRBV6-1 and TRBJ2-4; TRBD1 aligns across 8 bases. V lost 1 base to trimming and J lost 5 bases; unmatched junction nucleotides: 7. The CDR3 is 16 residues long. Germline CDR1 MNHNS, CDR2 SASEGT.

Remarks on this clone: One junction end disagrees with the germline gene, perhaps due to a read error. V and J are TRBV14 and TRBJ1-2; D remains unclear. This CDR3 has 14 amino acids. Germline loops: CDR1 SGHDN, CDR2 FVKESK. The CDR3 spells CASSQGFVSYGYTF. CDR3 in DNA: TGTGCCAGCAGTCAAGGGTTCGTGAGCTATGGCTACACCTTC.

The chain joins TRBV4-1 to TRBJ2-6, with a tentative D call TRBD2 (6 bases). Germline CDR1 reads MGHRA; CDR2 reads YSYEKL. There are 17 residues in the CDR3. The V and J ends lost 0 bases and 1 base respectively, with 10 bases between them. CDR3 protein: CASSQDRRGSGANVLTF. The CDR3 DNA reads TGCGCCAGCAGCCAAGATCGGAGGGGTTCTGGGGCCAACGTCCTGACTTTC.